A single T cell receptor beta chain is shown here with its context. Its antigen is still unknown. The CDR3 spans 14 residues. From germline, CDR1 is SGHRS and CDR2 YFSETQ. This sample stems from a study of T cells expressing NK-cell markers. About the study: Researchers got TCR beta repertoires out of sorted CD3+CD56+NKG2C+, CD3+CD56+NKG2C- and CD3+CD56-NKG2C+ T cells. Study observations and caveats: In about six donors, dominant CD3+CD56+NKG2C+ clones formed roughly 1.0-8% of CD8+ cells.

TCRdb reworked the 5' RACE reads into one entry per CDR3 protein, no DNA. Its table lists 150,000 to 200,000 distinct CDR3 sequences. The source material was blood T cells: a sorted CD56 or NKG2C T cell subset, CD4+ or CD8+ T cells, or bulk PBMC T cells (not recorded which). The genes are TRBV5-1 and TRBJ2-7; as DNA is missing, the TRBD1 call by TCRdb cannot be tested. The TCR comes from a man aged 18-75 years in good health. CDR3 sequence reads: CASSQTGVSYEQYF.